This T cell receptor beta chain was profiled in a study of T cells after posttransplantation cyclophosphamide. Regarding the study as a whole: Later blood repertoires were often dominated by clones from the donor CD8+ memory compartment. Tissue-infiltrating T cells from skin or gut overlapped little with blood T cells.

Assay: immunoSEQ multiplex PCR; the TCRdb copy retains only in-frame clones and omits some. The sample has 15,000 to 20,000 clones, about three quarters seen once. For this clone: As yet, its antigen is unknown.

A marrow graft followed busulfan-fludarabine conditioning, with cyclophosphamide on days +3 and +4. Germline-derived CDR1 and CDR2 are SEHNR and FQNEAQ (reference sequence). The CDR3 has 16 amino acids. V dropped 6 bases and J dropped 2 bases, with 20 bases sitting between them. The chain is built from TRBV7-9 and TRBJ2-7; the D gene is possibly TRBD2 (6 bases). The material was CD8+ T cells sorted from PBMCs, obtained 1,900 to 2,000 days after a stem cell transplant with posttransplant cyclophosphamide. The sequence was obtained from a female patient in her forties who received an allogeneic stem cell transplant from a related donor, was CMV-positive, and had no GVHD. Among the T cells, some may be from the graft donor. CDR3 DNA sequence: TGTGCCAGCAGTCCCCGGGACTTTCCAAAGGCCTACGAGCAGTACTTC. It specifies CASSPRDFPKAYEQYF. Drawing the rest from reference TRBV7-9 and TRBJ2-7, the complete variable domain is DTGVSQNPRHKITKRGQNVTFRCDPISEHNRLYWYRQTLGQGPEFLTYFQNEAQLEKSRLLSDRFSAERPKGSFSTLEIQRTEQGDSAMYLCASSPRDFPKAYEQYFGPGTRLTVT.